This entry lists 10 T cell receptor beta chains sequenced from one sample in a study of cytomegalovirus exposure and HLA in healthy donors. Both 60 Vbeta primers and 13 Jbeta primers went into the PCR. Libraries were prepared by immunoSEQ multiplex PCR; TCRdb keeps only in-frame clonotypes and omits some of them. The sample yields fewer than 200,000 clones, around 79% seen once. The specimen sequenced was PBMCs. These receptors were collected from a female donor in good health and CMV-seronegative.

This clone was detected only a few times. The V call is TRBV4-3, the J call TRBJ2-5; 10 bases fit TRBD2. The J segment lost 4 bases and the V segment lost 4 bases, leaving 15 bases of the junction unmatched. Germline V CDR1 and CDR2: LGHNA, YSLEER. This CDR3 region has 18 residues. CDR3 sequence (DNA): TGCGCCAGCAGCCCCCGCCCGACTAGCGGGCTGGGACGAGAGACCCAGTACTTC. Its translation is CASSPRPTSGLGRETQYF.

This chain uses TRBV28 with TRBJ2-3, with 10 bases aligning to TRBD2. Germline loops: CDR1 MDHEN, CDR2 SYDVKM. The ends lost 4 bases at V and 0 bases at J; junction bases unmatched: 4. This CDR3 contains 16 residues. The CDR3 loop is CASSSWTSGSTDTQYF. The DNA of the CDR3 is TGTGCCAGCAGTTCCTGGACTAGCGGTAGCACAGATACGCAGTATTTT. The full variable domain, completed using reference TRBV28 and TRBJ2-3, is DVKVTQSSRYLVKRTGEKVFLECVQDMDHENMFWYRQDPGLGLRLIYFSYDVKMKEKGDIPEGYSVSREKKERFSLILESASTNQTSMYLCASSSWTSGSTDTQYFGPGTRLTVL.

The V and J genes are TRBV29-1 and TRBJ2-1; 11 positions match TRBD1. The CDR3 runs 15 residues. CDR1 and CDR2 from the germline V gene are SQVTM and ANQGSEA. V dropped 3 bases and J dropped 8; count of bases not matched to a gene: 9. CDR3 nucleotide sequence: TGCAGCGTTGACTCTCGGACAGGGGGCAAGCATGAGCAGTTCTTC. It specifies CSVDSRTGGKHEQFF.

A few counts support this clone. The chain has TRBV5-1 and TRBJ1-1; D perhaps matches TRBD1 (5 bases). With 4 bases removed from V and 5 bases from J, the gap between germline ends came to 18 bases. Germline CDR1 reads SGHRS; CDR2 reads YFSETQ. The CDR3 runs to 15 residues. The CDR3 sequence is CASSPSYGGSTEAFF. DNA for the CDR3: TGCGCCAGCAGCCCCAGTTACGGGGGGTCTACTGAAGCTTTCTTT.

In its sample, this clone was seen a few times. The chain is built from TRBV13 and TRBJ2-7, with D hard to call. This CDR3 is 14 amino acids long. From germline, CDR1 is PRHDT and CDR2 FYEKMQ (reference sequence). Trimming cost V 0 bases and J 4 bases, with 10 bases left between them. CDR3 region: CASSLGRVGYEQYF. CDR3 nucleotide sequence: TGTGCCAGCAGCTTAGGACGGGTAGGATACGAGCAGTACTTC.

In this sample, this clone turned up once. The chain uses TRBV19 and TRBJ2-1, with 7 bases fitting TRBD1. CDR1 and CDR2 from the germline V gene are LNHDA and SQIVND (reference sequence). The CDR3 consists of 15 residues. Trimming cost V 8 bases and J 0 bases; bases outside gene matches: 7. The chain's CDR3 is CASFDRVSSYNEQFF. As DNA, the CDR3 is TGTGCCAGTTTCGACAGGGTTAGCTCCTACAATGAGCAGTTCTTC.

The V gene is TRBV27, the J gene TRBJ2-2; 12 bases are a match to TRBD2. The CDR3 covers 19 residues. Germline assignment: CDR1 MNHEY and CDR2 SMNVEV (reference sequence). With V trimmed by 3 bases and J by 4 bases, 12 bases remained unmatched. DNA for the CDR3: TGTGCCAGCAGTTTGAGGGGGCTAGCGGGGGGGCTGGGCACCGGGGAGCTGTTTTTT. It is translated as CASSLRGLAGGLGTGELFF.

The rearrangement uses TRBV19 and TRBJ2-3; D perhaps matches TRBD2 (6 bases). CDR3 length equals 12 residues. With 5 bases removed from V and 6 bases from J, the gap between germline ends came to 9 bases. The V gene's germline CDR1 is LNHDA and CDR2 SQIVND (reference sequence). DNA of the CDR3: TGTGCCAGTAGTCCTCGGGGGGATACGCAGTATTTT. This codes for CASSPRGDTQYF.

V is TRBV2 and J is TRBJ1-4, with 7 bases that match TRBD1. This CDR3 has 14 amino acids. The germline V gene encodes CDR1 SNHLY and CDR2 FYNNEI. The J segment lost 5 bases and the V segment lost 7 bases, leaving 7 bases of the junction unmatched. The CDR3 DNA is TGTGCCAGCAACCTTGACAGGGCGAATGAAAAACTGTTTTTT. Its translation: CASNLDRANEKLFF.

The gene calls are TRBV10-3 and TRBJ2-3; 14 nucleotides agree with TRBD2. The CDR3 has 19 amino acids. Germline V gives CDR1 ENHRY, CDR2 SYGVKD. The trim removed 0 bases at V and 4 bases at J, leaving 9 bases unmatched. CDR3 protein: CAISESTAGTSGGSDTQYF. In DNA, the CDR3 is TGTGCCATCAGTGAGTCGACGGCTGGGACTAGCGGGGGATCAGATACGCAGTATTTT.